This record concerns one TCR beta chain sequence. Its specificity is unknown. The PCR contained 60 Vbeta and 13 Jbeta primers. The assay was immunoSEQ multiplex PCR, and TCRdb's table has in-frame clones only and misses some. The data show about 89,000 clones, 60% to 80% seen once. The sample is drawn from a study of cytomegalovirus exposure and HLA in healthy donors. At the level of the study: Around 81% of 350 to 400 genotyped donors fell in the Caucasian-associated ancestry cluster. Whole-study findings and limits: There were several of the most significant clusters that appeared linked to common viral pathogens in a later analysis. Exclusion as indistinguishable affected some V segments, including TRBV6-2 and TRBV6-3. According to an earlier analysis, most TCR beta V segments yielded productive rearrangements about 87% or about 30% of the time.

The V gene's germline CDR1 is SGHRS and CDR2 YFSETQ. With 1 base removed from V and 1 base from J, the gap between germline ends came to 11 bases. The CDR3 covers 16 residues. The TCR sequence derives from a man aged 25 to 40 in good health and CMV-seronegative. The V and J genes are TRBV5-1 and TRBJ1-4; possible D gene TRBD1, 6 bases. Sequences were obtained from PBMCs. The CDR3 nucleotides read TGCGCCAGCAGCTTGAACTACAGGGTAACTAATGAAAAACTGTTTTTT. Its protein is CASSLNYRVTNEKLFF. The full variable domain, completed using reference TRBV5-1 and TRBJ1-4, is KAGVTQTPRYLIKTRGQQVTLSCSPISGHRSVSWYQQTPGQGLQFLFEYFSETQRNKGNFPGRFSGRQFSNSRSEMNVSTLELGDSALYLCASSLNYRVTNEKLFFGSGTQLSVL.